The sequence of this TCR beta chain was determined in a study of radiation and T cells in renal cell carcinoma. Study-wide results and caveats: No pretreatment tumor biopsies were available for baseline clonotypes. In blood, top tumor clones expanded by 2 weeks, shrinking by 4.

The data were produced by immunoSEQ multiplex PCR, yet TCRdb's version contains in-frame clones alone and is incomplete. The repertoire includes about 150,000 clones, 75% to 90% of them detected once, and 15% to 20% sits in the top ten. To note about this clone: Its target is not known.

Sample time point: blood 4 weeks post-SBRT, at nephrectomy. Treatment of the sample: 15 Gy SBRT to primary tumor, nephrectomy 4 weeks later. Serial blood draws occurred at baseline and 2 and 4 weeks post-SBRT. The patient's renal cell carcinoma had clear cell pathology. Per germline, CDR1 MDHEN and CDR2 SYDVKM. V dropped 3 bases and J dropped 6; count of bases not matched to a gene: 6. This CDR3 spans 14 amino acids. Here the sequenced sample was blood, taken from a patient whose treatment included radiotherapy and nephrectomy. This receptor was obtained from a woman in her 50s with renal cell carcinoma. The gene calls are TRBV28 and TRBJ1-2; 8 bases agree with TRBD1. The CDR3 region has the DNA TGTGCCAGCAGTTTTTTGCCAGGGGGCCATGGCTACACCTTC. Residues: CASSFLPGGHGYTF.